These T cell receptor beta chains were read from a single sample in a study of cytomegalovirus exposure and HLA in healthy donors. Assay: immunoSEQ multiplex PCR; the TCRdb copy retains only in-frame clones and omits some. The sample includes 50,000 to 70,000 clones, approximately 80% of them seen just once. The sequenced sample was PBMCs. Receptors originate from a girl aged 5 to 17 in good health and CMV-seropositive. Each CDR3 is given with its conserved first and last residue. D genes are given only for firm matches. Clone size is not always given. Where it is, it says once, few, many or a class for expanded clones.

. | TRBJ2-3 | TRBV5-1 | TRBD2 | TGCGCCAGCAGCAGGACTAGCGGGGGGGCAGATACGCAGTATTTT | CASSRTSGGADTQYF
. | TRBJ2-1 | TRBV15 | TRBD2 | TGTGCCACCAGCAGAGCGACTAGCGGGGGGGCTGAGCAGTTCTTC | CATSRATSGGAEQFF
. | TRBJ2-1 | TRBV14 | . | TGTGCCAGCAGCTCAATAGCGGCTCAAACCTACAATGAGCAGTTCTTC | CASSSIAAQTYNEQFF
. | TRBJ2-3 | TRBV25-1 | . | TGTGCCAGCAGTGAAATAGGCACAGATACGCAGTATTTT | CASSEIGTDTQYF
. | TRBJ2-6 | TRBV5-1 | . | TGCGCCAGCAGCGAACTGCTGGGACTGCCCCTACGGTCCAACGTCCTGACTTTC | CASSELLGLPLRSNVLTF
few | TRBJ2-7 | TRBV11-2 | . | TGTGCCAGCAGCGCCTTGGTTGAGGCTGGCGAGCAGTACTTC | CASSALVEAGEQYF
. | TRBJ2-7 | TRBV15 | . | TGTGCCACCAGCAGAGAAGGCACAGGGAGGGTGGTTAGGGTCTACGAGCAGTACTTC | CATSREGTGRVVRVYEQYF
. | TRBJ1-5 | TRBV2 | . | TGTGCCATCCACGCGAGGAGGGACCAGCCCCAGCATTTT | CAIHARRDQPQHF
. | TRBJ2-7 | TRBV13 | . | TGTGCCAGCAGCCTTCTCTTAGCGGCACCCTACGAGCAGTACTTC | CASSLLLAAPYEQYF
. | TRBJ2-2 | TRBV5-1 | . | TGCGCCAGCAGCTTGGACAGTTCGTACACCGGGGAGCTGTTTTTT | CASSLDSSYTGELFF
once | TRBJ2-5 | TRBV7-6 | TRBD2 | TGTGCCAGCAGCGCCGGACTAGCGGGGCCAAGAAGGGAGACCCAGTACTTC | CASSAGLAGPRRETQYF
. | TRBJ2-3 | TRBV14 | . | TGTGCCAGCAGCCAAGAAAGAATCACTAGCACAGATACGCAGTATTTT | CASSQERITSTDTQYF
. | TRBJ2-2 | TRBV6-5 | TRBD2 | TGTGCCAGCAAACCGGGACTAGGGAACACCGGGGAGCTGTTTTTT | CASKPGLGNTGELFF
. | TRBJ2-1 | TRBV15 | TRBD2 | TGTGCCACCAGCAGAGACTTAAGCGGGAGGACCTTCTACAATGAGCAGTTCTTC | CATSRDLSGRTFYNEQFF
. | TRBJ1-1 | TRBV18 | . | TGTGCCAGCTCACCAGCAGTGAACACTGAAGCTTTCTTT | CASSPAVNTEAFF
. | TRBJ2-3 | TRBV11-2 | . | TGTGCCAGCAGCTTAGGGTTAGCGACAGATACGCAGTATTTT | CASSLGLATDTQYF
once | TRBJ2-3 | TRBV30 | . | TGTGCCTGGAGCGGAGATACGCAGTATTTT | CAWSGDTQYF
once | TRBJ2-5 | TRBV7-2 | . | TGTGCCAGCAGCTTCGAGGGGGGGCGAGAGACCCAGTACTTC | CASSFEGGRETQYF
. | TRBJ2-7 | TRBV18 | . | TGTGCCAGCTCACCCAGGGTCTACGAGCAGTACTTC | CASSPRVYEQYF
. | TRBJ1-1 | TRBV6-1 | TRBD1 | TGTGCCAGCAGTGTGGACAGGGGGCGGTCCACTGAAGCTTTCTTT | CASSVDRGRSTEAFF